One sample yielded the 8 T cell receptor beta chains listed below, sequenced in a study of OX40 agonist ivuxolimab in advanced cancers. This table comes from immunoSEQ multiplex PCR, and its TCRdb copy is limited to in-frame clones, with some not included. The sample holds about 38,000 clones, about four fifths seen once. The material sequenced was CD4+ or CD8+ T cells sorted from blood, taken in a trial of the OX40 agonist ivuxolimab. The receptors shown here come from an adult with an advanced solid tumor such as melanoma, head and neck, liver or kidney cancer.

Only one count was recorded for this clone. V gene TRBV7-9 combines with J gene TRBJ1-3, with unresolved D. This CDR3 region has 12 residues. V was shortened by 4 bases and J by 8 bases, with 9 bases between the two germline ends. The V gene's germline CDR1 is SEHNR and CDR2 FQNEAQ (reference sequence). The CDR3 nucleotides read TGTGCCAGCAGCTCCGATGGTGACACCATATATTTT. Protein sequence: CASSSDGDTIYF.

The chain recombines TRBV5-8 with TRBJ2-1; 7 positions match TRBD2. After removal of 2 bases from V and 4 bases from J, the junction contained 6 bases not matched to a gene. Per germline, CDR1 SGHTS and CDR2 YDEGEE. The CDR3 runs to 15 residues. This CDR3 reads CASSLGSGNYNEQFF. In DNA, the CDR3 is TGTGCCAGCAGCTTAGGAAGCGGGAATTACAATGAGCAGTTCTTC.

The DNA of the CDR3 is TGTGCTAGTGGTTGGCTAGGGGCCGGGGAGCTGTTTTTT. The encoded protein is CASGWLGAGELFF. This chain links TRBV12-5 with TRBJ2-2; TRBD1 is a possible D gene (5 bases). With 4 bases removed from V and 6 bases from J, the gap between germline ends came to 9 bases. CDR1 is LGHNT, CDR2 FRNRAP, per germline. The CDR3 loop spans 13 amino acids. The complete variable domain, with remaining parts taken from reference TRBV12-5 and TRBJ2-2, reads DARVTQTPRHKVTEMGQEVTMRCQPILGHNTVFWYRQTMMQGLELLAYFRNRAPLDDSGMPKDRFSAEMPDATLATLKIQPSEPRDSAVYFCASGWLGAGELFFGEGSRLTVL.

The rearrangement links TRBV30 to TRBJ2-7; D remains ambiguous. The CDR3 totals 12 residues. CDR1 is GTSNPN, CDR2 SVGIG, per germline (reference sequence). V was trimmed by 3 bases and J by 0 bases, leaving 6 bases between them. The chain's CDR3 is CAWRVSSYEQYF. The CDR3 nucleotides read TGTGCCTGGAGGGTTAGCTCCTACGAGCAGTACTTC.

The chain has TRBV28 and TRBJ1-6, with D hard to call. CDR1 and CDR2 (germline): MDHEN, SYDVKM. Trimming cost V 3 bases and J 2 bases, with 8 bases left between them. The CDR3 totals 15 residues. The CDR3 protein is CASSFQAPYNSPLHF. In DNA form, the CDR3 reads TGTGCCAGCAGTTTTCAGGCACCCTATAATTCACCCCTCCACTTT.

The J gene is TRBJ2-7, the V gene TRBV2; 7 nucleotides align to TRBD1. J gave up 5 bases and V 7 bases, and 8 bases lay outside the gene matches. CDR3 size: 13 residues. Per the germline V gene, CDR1 is SNHLY and CDR2 is FYNNEI. DNA for the CDR3: TGTGCCAGCAACCGGGACAGTGGTAACGAGCAGTACTTC. This translates into CASNRDSGNEQYF.

This chain joins TRBV14 and TRBJ1-2; D is undetermined. Per germline, CDR1 SGHDN and CDR2 FVKESK. The CDR3 contains 14 residues. V lost 2 bases and J 1 base, leaving 8 bases between the germline ends. The CDR3 coding sequence is TGTGCCAGCAGCCAAACTAACAGTAACTATGGCTACACCTTC. This translates into CASSQTNSNYGYTF. Based on the CDR3 plus reference TRBV14 and TRBJ1-2, the full variable domain is EAGVTQFPSHSVIEKGQTVTLRCDPISGHDNLYWYRRVMGKEIKFLLHFVKESKQDESGMPNNRFLAERTGGTYSTLKVQPAELEDSGVYFCASSQTNSNYGYTFGSGTRLTVV.

This clone is medium-sized (0.01 to 0.1%). V is TRBV11-2 and J is TRBJ1-2; 9 bases fit TRBD1. Germline CDR1 is SGHAT and CDR2 is FQNNGV. The CDR3 is made up of 14 amino acids. V gave up 5 bases and J gave up 2 bases; unmatched junction bases: 3. The CDR3 protein is CASSPGTGNYGYTF. The CDR3, as DNA: TGTGCCAGCAGCCCCGGGACAGGGAACTATGGCTACACCTTC.